These 4 T cell receptor beta chains came from one sample sequenced in a study of Graves' ophthalmopathy and Graves' hyperthyroidism. Amplified TCR beta CDR3 regions were obtained using RNA transcripts as template. Following a first-round RT-PCR that used HTBI primers, a second-round multiplex PCR was carried out. Each CDR3 protein is one row after TCRdb ran MiXCR on the multiplex PCR reads. The repertoire holds 680,000 or so distinct CDR3 sequences, with roughly 20% as singletons. The sequenced material came from peripheral blood. Receptor source: a woman under 30 with stable Graves' hyperthyroidism. Some clones in this sample may be carry-over from other donors' samples.

This clonotype has at least ten counts. The chain joins TRBV9 to TRBJ1-1, with 9 bases aligning to TRBD1. V dropped 3 bases and J dropped 6; count of bases not matched to a gene: 15. CDR3 length: 17 residues. CDR1 and CDR2 (germline): SGDLS, YYNGEE. CDR3 residues: CASSAAGTGWVVAEAFF. CDR3 DNA sequence: TGTGCCAGCAGCGCTGCGGGGACAGGGTGGGTGGTCGCTGAAGCTTTCTTT.

The V gene is TRBV6-1, the J gene TRBJ1-2, with 10 bases aligning to TRBD1. Trimming cost V 2 bases and J 5 bases; bases outside gene matches: 5. The germline gives CDR1 MNHNS, CDR2 SASEGT. There are 15 residues in the CDR3. The CDR3 loop reads CASSERGQGIYGYTF. Written as DNA, the CDR3 is TGTGCCAGCAGTGAAAGGGGACAGGGGATTTATGGCTACACCTTC.

In its sample, this clonotype was seen many times. J is TRBJ2-7 and V is TRBV2; 8 bases agree with TRBD1. V dropped 7 bases and J dropped 2; count of bases not matched to a gene: 4. The CDR3 length is 13 residues. The germline V gene encodes CDR1 SNHLY and CDR2 FYNNEI. The CDR3 here is CASTGQGTYEQYF. In DNA form, the CDR3 reads TGTGCCAGCACCGGACAGGGAACCTACGAGCAGTACTTC.

There are a few counts of this clonotype. The J gene is TRBJ1-5, the V gene TRBV2; no definite D call. Trimming removed 3 bases at V and 5 bases at J, with 11 bases between. The length of the CDR3 is 14 residues. The V gene's germline CDR1 is SNHLY and CDR2 FYNNEI. In DNA form, the CDR3 reads TGTGCCAGCAGTGAGCTAGGCCAGTATCAGCCCCAGCATTTT. Amino acids: CASSELGQYQPQHF.